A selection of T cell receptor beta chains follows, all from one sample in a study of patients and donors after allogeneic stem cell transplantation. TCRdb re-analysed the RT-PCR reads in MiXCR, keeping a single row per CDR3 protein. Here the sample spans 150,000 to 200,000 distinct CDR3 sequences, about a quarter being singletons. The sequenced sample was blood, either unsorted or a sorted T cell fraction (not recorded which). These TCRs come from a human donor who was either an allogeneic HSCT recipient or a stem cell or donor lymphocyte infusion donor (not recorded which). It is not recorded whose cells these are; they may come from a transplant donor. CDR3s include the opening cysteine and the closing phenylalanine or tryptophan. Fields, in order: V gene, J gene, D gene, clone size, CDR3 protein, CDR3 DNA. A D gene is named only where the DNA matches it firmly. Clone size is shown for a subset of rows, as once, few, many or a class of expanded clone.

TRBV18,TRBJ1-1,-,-,CASSPPRATNTEAFF,TGTGCCAGCTCACCACCCAGGGCTACGAACACTGAAGCTTTCTTT
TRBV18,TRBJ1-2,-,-,CASSPAGAWGYTF,TGTGCCAGCTCACCGGCAGGGGCTTGGGGCTACACCTTC
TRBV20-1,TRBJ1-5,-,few,CSARDSYGGNQPQHF,TGCAGTGCTAGAGATTCGTACGGGGGCAATCAGCCCCAGCATTTT
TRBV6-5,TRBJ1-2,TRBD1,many,CASSPRQGSNGYTF,TGTGCCAGCAGTCCTCGACAGGGCAGTAATGGCTACACCTTC
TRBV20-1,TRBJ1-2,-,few,CSALKDRHYGYTF,TGCAGTGCTCTTAAGGACAGACACTATGGCTACACCTTC
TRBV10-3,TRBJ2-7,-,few,CAISEPGLFYEQYF,TGTGCCATCAGTGAGCCGGGACTCTTCTACGAGCAGTACTTC
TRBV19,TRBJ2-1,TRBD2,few,CASLRGAGKYNEQFF,TGTGCCAGTCTCCGGGGAGCGGGGAAATACAATGAGCAGTTCTTC
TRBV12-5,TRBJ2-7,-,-,CASGFGAYEQYF,TGTGCTAGTGGTTTTGGCGCCTACGAGCAGTACTTC
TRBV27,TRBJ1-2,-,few,CASSFGAPYGYTF,TGTGCCAGCAGTTTTGGGGCTCCCTATGGCTACACCTTC
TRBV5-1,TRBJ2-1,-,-,CASRGGGDAYNEQFF,TGCGCCAGCAGGGGCGGAGGGGACGCCTACAATGAGCAGTTCTTC
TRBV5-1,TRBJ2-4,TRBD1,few,CASSPGSGGNIQYF,TGCGCCAGCAGCCCGGGGTCAGGGGGAAACATTCAGTACTTC
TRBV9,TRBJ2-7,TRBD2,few,CASSASGRAGYEQYF,TGTGCCAGCAGCGCCAGCGGGAGGGCGGGGTACGAGCAGTACTTC
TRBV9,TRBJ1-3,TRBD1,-,CASSLGTGKGNTIYF,TGTGCCAGCAGCCTTGGGACAGGGAAAGGAAACACCATATATTTT
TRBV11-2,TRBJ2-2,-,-,CASSSLDTGELFF,TGTGCCAGCAGCTCCCTGGACACCGGGGAGCTGTTTTTT
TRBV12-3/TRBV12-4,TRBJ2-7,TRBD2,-,CASRAGGPTDEQYF,TGTGCCAGCAGGGCGGGAGGCCCAACGGACGAGCAGTACTTC
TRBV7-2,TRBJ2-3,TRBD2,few,CASSLASAGGLGDTQYF,TGTGCCAGCAGCTTAGCGTCTGCGGGGGGACTAGGGGATACGCAGTATTTT
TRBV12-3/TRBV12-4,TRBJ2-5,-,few,CASSFPDREETQYF,TGTGCCAGCAGTTTCCCGGACCGCGAAGAGACCCAGTACTTC
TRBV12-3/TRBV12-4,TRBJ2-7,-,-,CASSPEQGFRFEQYF,TGTGCCAGCAGTCCCGAACAGGGCTTTCGTTTCGAGCAGTACTTC
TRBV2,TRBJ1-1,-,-,CARREQNTEAFF,TGTGCCAGGAGAGAACAGAACACTGAAGCTTTCTTT
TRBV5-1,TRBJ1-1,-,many,CASSSSEVEAFF,TGCGCCAGCAGCTCTTCGGAGGTTGAAGCTTTCTTT
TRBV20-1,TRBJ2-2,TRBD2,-,CSALSGTSGRLNTGELFF,TGCAGTGCCCTCTCCGGGACTAGCGGGAGATTAAACACCGGGGAGCTGTTTTTT
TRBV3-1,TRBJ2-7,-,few,CASSQGWGPPYEQYF,TGTGCCAGCAGCCAAGGGTGGGGGCCACCCTACGAGCAGTACTTC
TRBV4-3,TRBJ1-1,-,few,CASKKGPLWTEAFF,TGCGCCAGCAAGAAGGGTCCCTTGTGGACTGAAGCTTTCTTT
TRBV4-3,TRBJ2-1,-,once,CASSQVGTRDNEQFF,TGCGCCAGCAGCCAGGTGGGCACTAGGGACAATGAGCAGTTCTTC
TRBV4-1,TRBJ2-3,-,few,CASSQGTFGDTQYF,TGCGCCAGCAGCCAAGGGACGTTCGGGGATACGCAGTATTTT
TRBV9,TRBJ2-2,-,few,CASSGTGGLFF,TGTGCCAGCAGCGGAACCGGGGGGCTGTTTTTT
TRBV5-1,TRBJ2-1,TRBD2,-,CASTAYLAGGPVYNEQFF,TGCGCCAGCACCGCCTACCTAGCGGGAGGGCCGGTCTACAATGAGCAGTTCTTC
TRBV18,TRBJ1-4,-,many,CASSPPGEKLFF,TGTGCCAGCTCACCACCCGGGGAAAAACTGTTTTTT
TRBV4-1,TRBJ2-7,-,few,CASSQETWAGPYEQYF,TGCGCCAGCAGCCAAGAAACGTGGGCAGGGCCCTACGAGCAGTACTTC
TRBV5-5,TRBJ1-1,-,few,CASSLQGWDTEAFF,TGTGCCAGCAGCTTGCAGGGTTGGGACACTGAAGCTTTCTTT
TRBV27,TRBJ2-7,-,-,CASSLKGQPYEQYF,TGTGCCAGCAGTTTAAAAGGACAGCCCTACGAGCAGTACTTC
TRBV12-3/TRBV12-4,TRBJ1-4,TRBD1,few,CASSEEQGGNEKLFF,TGTGCCAGCAGTGAAGAACAGGGGGGTAATGAAAAACTGTTTTTT
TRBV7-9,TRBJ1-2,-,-,CASSSGQSGYTF,TGTGCCAGCAGCTCCGGACAATCTGGCTACACCTTC
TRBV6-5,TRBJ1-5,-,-,CANLPRVVGNQPQHF,TGTGCCAACCTACCCAGGGTTGTTGGCAATCAGCCCCAGCATTTT
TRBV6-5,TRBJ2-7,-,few,CASSRGTRVDYEQYF,TGTGCCAGCAGTCGAGGGACAAGGGTCGACTACGAGCAGTACTTC
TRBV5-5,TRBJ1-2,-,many,CASSLEGTSYGYTF,TGTGCCAGCAGCTTGGAAGGGACAAGCTATGGCTACACCTTC
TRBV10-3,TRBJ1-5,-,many,CAIRPGLGNQPQHF,TGTGCCATCAGACCAGGGCTGGGCAATCAGCCCCAGCATTTT
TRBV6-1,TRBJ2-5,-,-,CASSDRTVQETQYF,TGTGCCAGCAGTGACAGGACAGTCCAAGAGACCCAGTACTTC
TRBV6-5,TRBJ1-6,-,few,CASSYSYTQQNSPLHF,TGTGCCAGCAGTTACTCTTATACTCAACAAAATTCACCCCTCCACTTT
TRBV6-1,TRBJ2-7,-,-,CASSAIRQTLSYEQYF,TGTGCCAGCAGTGCCATACGACAGACCCTCTCCTACGAGCAGTACTTC
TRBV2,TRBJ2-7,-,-,CASSSPGDAYEQYF,TGTGCCAGCAGTTCACCGGGGGATGCCTACGAGCAGTACTTC